This TCR beta chain was sequenced in a study of cytomegalovirus exposure and HLA in healthy donors. General study findings and limits: Presence/absence analyses assumed roughly uniform sequencing depth across donors, which may not hold. Excluded were some V segments that proved indistinguishable, including TRBV6-2 and TRBV6-3.

Each of the donors was a healthy bone marrow donor. Each donor was nominally healthy when sampled (though unrecorded immune exposures were likely). The V gene's germline CDR1 is SGHKS and CDR2 YYEKEE (reference sequence). The V end lost 3 bases, the J end lost 3 bases, and 15 bases lay between the germline ends. The CDR3 runs to 15 residues. With regard to this clone: Its antigen is unidentified.

The PCR was carried out with 60 Vbeta primers and 13 Jbeta primers. Method: immunoSEQ multiplex PCR; TCRdb's copy keeps in-frame clones and lacks some. The sample lists roughly 100,000 clones, roughly 80% occurring once. Sequencing was carried out using PBMCs. The rearrangement uses TRBV5-5 and TRBJ1-1, with D perhaps matching TRBD1 (6 bases). This clonotype was sampled from a woman between 40 and 55 years old in good health and CMV-seropositive. The CDR3 is CASSSRKGGDTEAFF. The CDR3, as DNA: TGTGCCAGCAGCTCTCGAAAAGGGGGGGACACTGAAGCTTTCTTT.